This T cell receptor beta chain is from a study of shared clonotypes between healthy human individuals. Study-level results: Richness estimates generally favored naive over memory subsets.

With respect to this clone: What it binds is unknown.

Each of the donors was a healthy adult who was HIV-negative and had not had a recent acute infection or vaccination. Losses at the gene ends were 6 bases for V and 10 bases for J; bases not matched to a gene: 13. The CDR3 has 16 amino acids. The germline CDR1 and CDR2 sequences are MGHDK and SYGVNS. Deep was the level at which the assay was run. Libraries were prepared by immunoSEQ multiplex PCR; TCRdb keeps only in-frame clonotypes and omits some of them. This sample has 1,400,000 or so clones, with less than 99% found just once. The sequence was obtained from a man aged 25 to 40 in good health. The sample was naive CD4+ T cells sorted from blood. Indicated subset: CD45RA+ positively selected. The V call is TRBV25-1, the J call TRBJ2-1; 12 bases are shared with TRBD2. The CDR3 is CASSRSETSGSREQFF. DNA for the CDR3: TGTGCCAGCAGCCGATCTGAGACTAGCGGGAGTCGGGAGCAGTTCTTC.